A single sample gave rise to the 28 T cell receptor beta chains below, sequenced in a study of spatial heterogeneity in lung cancer. Each CDR3 protein gets one entry after TCRdb re-called the 5' RACE reads with MiXCR. The table has a few thousand distinct CDR3 sequences, less than 10% seen once. Documented time point: sample taken at primary tumor resection. Sequences were derived from normal lung tissue next to the tumor, sampled at surgery. These receptors all come from a female donor with early-stage non-small cell lung cancer.

The J gene is TRBJ1-2, the V gene TRBV5-1; D call uncertain. Trimming cost V 7 bases and J 1 base, with 11 bases left between them. Germline CDR1 is SGHRS and CDR2 is YFSETQ. CDR3 length: 13 amino acids. The CDR3 DNA reads as TGCGCCAGCGCGAGGGTAGATAACTATGGCTACACCTTC. Translation gives CASARVDNYGYTF.

Relative to its sample, this clonotype is medium-sized. The rearrangement links TRBV7-2 to TRBJ2-1, with a tentative D call TRBD2 (5 bases). The length of the CDR3 is 13 residues. The germline CDR1 and CDR2 sequences are SGHTA and FQGNSA. With 1 base removed from V and 7 bases from J, the gap between germline ends came to 8 bases. CDR3 amino acids: CASSLVRGNEQFF. Here the CDR3 DNA reads TGTGCCAGCAGCTTAGTCCGGGGTAATGAGCAGTTCTTC.

This clonotype was recorded many times. The genes are TRBV28 and TRBJ2-5; perhaps TRBD2 as D (7 bases). V was clipped by 3 bases and J by 5 bases, with 10 bases between them. CDR1 is MDHEN and CDR2 is SYDVKM in the germline V gene. The CDR3 spans 13 residues. CDR3 coding DNA: TGTGCCAGCAGTTTGGGGGGGCTGGAGACCCAGTACTTC. Translated: CASSLGGLETQYF.

By share of the sample, this clonotype is medium-sized. The gene calls are TRBV28 and TRBJ2-2; D ambiguous. V gave up 7 bases and J gave up 6 bases, with 6 bases separating them. CDR3 length: 11 residues. Germline lookup yields CDR1 MDHEN and CDR2 SYDVKM. DNA for the CDR3: TGTGCCAGCACCACGTCCGGGGAGCTGTTTTTT. Translated: CASTTSGELFF.

In its sample, this clonotype was seen a few times. DNA of the CDR3: TGCAGTGCCATACCCCTCCTAGGGGGAAGGGAGACCCAGTACTTC. Amino acids: CSAIPLLGGRETQYF. The chain uses TRBV20-1 and TRBJ2-5; possible D gene TRBD1, 6 bases. There are 15 residues in the CDR3. Per the germline V gene, CDR1 is DFQATT and CDR2 is SNEGSKA (reference sequence). V was clipped by 6 bases and J by 5 bases, with 22 bases between them.

This clonotype was seen repeatedly, ten times or more. This sequence joins TRBV2 and TRBJ2-7; D is unresolved. Looked up from germline, CDR1 is SNHLY and CDR2 is FYNNEI. CDR3 length: 12 residues. Trimming removed 0 bases from V and 1 base from J, with 1 base in between. In nucleotides, the CDR3 is TGTGCCAGCAGTGAAGCGTCCTACGAGCAGTACGTC. Its protein product is CASSEASYEQYV.

The gene calls are TRBV7-2 and TRBJ2-3, with TRBD2 matching over 11 bases. V lost 5 bases to trimming and J lost 0 bases; unmatched junction nucleotides: 4. Per germline, CDR1 SGHTA and CDR2 FQGNSA. There are 16 residues in the CDR3. The CDR3 bases are TGTGCCAGCAGCCCTACTAGCGGGGGTAGCACAGATACGCAGTATTTT. It encodes CASSPTSGGSTDTQYF.

V and J are TRBV12-3 or TRBV12-4 and TRBJ1-1; no firm D call. The CDR3 totals 14 residues. With 3 bases removed from V and 1 base from J, the gap between germline ends came to 9 bases. The CDR3 nucleotides read TGTGCCAGCAGTTTTTCGGGCAGGAACACTGAAGCTTTCTTT. Its translation is CASSFSGRNTEAFF.

In its sample, this clonotype is medium-sized. This chain joins TRBV20-1 and TRBJ1-1; 7 bases are shared with TRBD1. Germline CDR1 and CDR2: DFQATT and SNEGSKA (reference sequence). J lost 1 base, V lost 3 bases, and 5 bases had no gene match. The CDR3 is 14 amino acids. CDR3 protein: CSARLTGENTEAFF. CDR3 sequence (DNA): TGCAGTGCTAGGCTCACAGGGGAGAACACTGAAGCTTTCTTT.

This clonotype is labeled medium-sized (0.01 to 0.1%). V usage is TRBV28 and J usage is TRBJ1-4; 8 nucleotides match TRBD1. The V gene end was trimmed by 6 bases and the J gene end by 3 bases; junction bases not matched to a gene: 3. CDR1 MDHEN and CDR2 SYDVKM come from the germline V gene. The CDR3 loop spans 14 amino acids. The CDR3 region has the DNA TGTGCCAGCAGGGGACAGGTCCCTAATGAAAAACTGTTTTTT. Encoded protein: CASRGQVPNEKLFF.

V usage is TRBV29-1 and J usage is TRBJ2-2, with 7 bases lining up with TRBD1. This CDR3 has 14 residues. CDR1 and CDR2 (germline): SQVTM, ANQGSEA. Germline trimming cut 8 bases from V and 4 bases from J; bases unmatched to any gene: 10. This CDR3 is CSYNRGGITGELFF. The CDR3 DNA reads as TGCAGCTACAACAGGGGTGGGATCACCGGGGAGCTGTTTTTT.

The chain has TRBV6-6 and TRBJ2-7; the match to TRBD1 covers 8 bases. J gave up 2 bases and V 0 bases, and 3 bases lay outside the gene matches. The CDR3 extends over 15 amino acids. The V gene's germline CDR1 is MNHNY and CDR2 SVGAGI (reference sequence). CDR3 bases: TGTGCCAGCAGTTACTCAGGGACAGGCCCCTACGAGCAGTACTTC. Protein: CASSYSGTGPYEQYF.

There are many counts of this clonotype. This rearrangement joins TRBV28 to TRBJ2-5, with 8 bases matching TRBD1. The junction had 11 bases not matched to a gene; V was cut back by 4 bases and J by 4 bases. The CDR3 runs 16 residues. From germline, CDR1 is MDHEN and CDR2 SYDVKM. The CDR3 region has the DNA TGTGCCAGCAGTTCCCTCCTTGGACAGGGCCGAGAGACCCAGTACTTC. Amino acid sequence: CASSSLLGQGRETQYF.

This clonotype came up many times. This chain links TRBV7-9 with TRBJ2-7; the match to TRBD2 covers 12 bases. Losses at the gene ends were 5 bases for V and 3 bases for J; bases not matched to a gene: 14. The CDR3 contains 18 residues. Germline V lookup: CDR1 SEHNR, CDR2 FQNEAQ (reference sequence). The CDR3: CASSHELAGGPLNYEQYF. The CDR3 DNA sequence: TGTGCCAGCAGCCACGAACTAGCGGGAGGCCCTCTTAACTACGAGCAGTACTTC.

Judged by abundance, this clonotype is medium-sized. The rearrangement links TRBV7-2 to TRBJ1-1; no clear D gene. The ends were cut back, 2 bases at V and 6 bases at J, with 10 bases in the middle. The CDR3 has 13 residues. CDR1 SGHTA and CDR2 FQGNSA come from the germline V gene. The CDR3 region has the DNA TGTGCCAGCAGCTTACGCAGGATTCCTGAAGCTTTCTTT. This translates into CASSLRRIPEAFF.

This clonotype qualifies as medium-sized (0.01 to 0.1%). V and J are TRBV20-1 and TRBJ1-4; 10 bases agree with TRBD1. CDR3 size: 17 residues. CDR1 and CDR2 from the germline V gene are DFQATT and SNEGSKA (reference sequence). V shed 6 bases, J shed 8 bases, and the junction held 18 bases outside the gene matches. CDR3 DNA sequence: TGCAGTGCCCCCCACCCGGGACAGGGGCCGGGGAGGGAAAAACTGTTTTTT. Translation: CSAPHPGQGPGREKLFF.

In its sample, this clonotype is medium-sized. The chain has TRBV7-6 and TRBJ2-2, with TRBD2 matching 14 bases. The CDR3 has 18 residues. Germline V lookup: CDR1 SGHVS, CDR2 FNYEAQ. Trimming at V came to 3 bases and at J to 2 bases, leaving 5 bases not matched to a gene. The DNA for the CDR3 is TGTGCCAGCAGCTTCGGGACTAGCGGGGGCGGTAACACCGGGGAGCTGTTTTTT. This translates into CASSFGTSGGGNTGELFF.

This chain connects TRBV20-1 to TRBJ2-3, with no clear D. The CDR3 length is 11 residues. Germline CDR1 reads DFQATT; CDR2 reads SNEGSKA (reference sequence). V was cut by 0 bases and J by 5 bases, with 3 bases left in between. This chain's CDR3 is CSAREGDTQYF. The CDR3 nucleotides read TGCAGTGCTAGAGAAGGAGATACGCAGTATTTT.

This clonotype ranks as medium-sized. The chain joins TRBV5-6 to TRBJ2-5, with 8 bases that match TRBD2. This CDR3 has 17 residues. Germline V gives CDR1 SGHDT, CDR2 YYEEEE. After removal of 1 base from V and 2 bases from J, the junction contained 10 bases not matched to a gene. The CDR3 bases are TGTGCCAGCAGCTTGTATGGCGGGGGGACCATTCAAGAGACCCAGTACTTC. It is translated as CASSLYGGGTIQETQYF. The full variable domain, completed using reference TRBV5-6 and TRBJ2-5, is DAGVTQSPTHLIKTRGQQVTLRCSPKSGHDTVSWYQQALGQGPQFIFQYYEEEERQRGNFPDRFSGHQFPNYSSELNVNALLLGDSALYLCASSLYGGGTIQETQYFGPGTRLLVL.

The chain joins TRBV6-5 to TRBJ2-5, with TRBD2 identical over 9 bases. Germline values: CDR1 MNHEY, CDR2 SVGAGI. There are 14 residues in the CDR3. After removal of 2 bases from V and 7 bases from J, the junction contained 5 bases not matched to a gene. The CDR3 sequence is CASSYAGGESTQYF. In nucleotides, the CDR3 is TGTGCCAGCAGTTACGCGGGGGGGGAGTCGACCCAGTACTTC.

This clonotype was recorded many times. This rearrangement joins TRBV5-6 to TRBJ2-5; TRBD2 matches 9 bases. The CDR3 loop spans 18 amino acids. CDR1 is SGHDT, CDR2 YYEEEE, per germline. Unmatched junction bases numbered 16, after V lost 2 bases and J lost 5 bases. CDR3 nucleotide sequence: TGTGCCAGCAGCTTAGCGGGGGGTCCCTTACGCCAGCTGGAGACCCAGTACTTC. Amino acids: CASSLAGGPLRQLETQYF.

This clonotype has at least ten counts. J is TRBJ2-1 and V is TRBV7-8; no definite D call. This CDR3 spans 14 amino acids. The germline V gene encodes CDR1 SGHVS and CDR2 FQNEAQ. The ends were cut back, 3 bases at V and 1 base at J, with 7 bases in the middle. CDR3 nucleotide sequence: TGTGCCAGCAGCTTTTCCAGGTCCTACAATGAGCAGTTCTTC. This encodes CASSFSRSYNEQFF.

This clonotype showed up just a few times. The rearrangement joins TRBV15 to TRBJ2-1; 7 bases line up with TRBD2. Unmatched junction bases numbered 6, after V lost 3 bases and J lost 10 bases. Germline values: CDR1 LNHNV, CDR2 YYDKDF (reference sequence). The CDR3 consists of 13 residues. The DNA of the CDR3 is TGTGCCACCAGCAGCCGACTAGCCCGAGAGCAGTTCTTC. The encoded protein is CATSSRLAREQFF.

This clonotype was seen more than once but under ten times. V and J are TRBV29-1 and TRBJ2-7, with D unclear. The CDR3 length is 12 residues. In germline, CDR1 is SQVTM, CDR2 ANQGSEA. Between the trimmed V and J ends, which lost 6 bases and 0 bases, there was a span of 9 bases. CDR3 loop: CSVRSNSYEQYF. CDR3 sequence (DNA): TGCAGCGTCCGAAGTAACTCCTACGAGCAGTACTTC.

This clonotype was observed many times. A much larger clone differs from this one at a single base, so this may be a read error. V is TRBV28 and J is TRBJ2-7; D is undetermined. Looked up from germline, CDR1 is MDHEN and CDR2 is SYDVKM. The CDR3 runs to 12 residues. CDR3 in amino acids: CAGSLIERRQYF. The CDR3 bases are TGTGCCGGCAGTTTAATAGAGAGAAGGCAGTACTTC. The full variable domain, with the rest looked up from reference TRBV28 and TRBJ2-7, is DVKVTQSSRYLVKRTGEKVFLECVQDMDHENMFWYRQDPGLGLRLIYFSYDVKMKEKGDIPEGYSVSREKKERFSLILESASTNQTSMYLCAGSLIERRQYFGPGTRLTVT.

This clonotype is judged medium-sized. The chain uses TRBV12-3 or TRBV12-4 and TRBJ2-6; D not certain. The CDR3 extends over 15 amino acids. V lost 7 bases and J lost 0, with 10 bases in between. In DNA, the CDR3 is TGTGCCAGCACCCTGAGGAACTCTGGGGCCAACGTCCTGACTTTC. Translated: CASTLRNSGANVLTF.

This sequence joins TRBV3-1 and TRBJ2-3; D may be TRBD1 or TRBD2 (5 bases each). This CDR3 comprises 15 residues. Trimming removed 0 bases from V and 10 bases from J, with 17 bases in between. CDR1 is LGHDT and CDR2 is YNNKEL in the germline V gene (reference sequence). The CDR3 sequence: CASSQDNHEGMAQYF. Here the CDR3 DNA reads TGTGCCAGCAGCCAAGATAACCATGAGGGGATGGCGCAGTATTTT.

Relative to its sample, this clonotype is medium-sized (0.01 to 0.1%). The chain employs TRBV9 and TRBJ2-2; D gene unclear. This CDR3 is 13 amino acids long. Germline CDR1 is SGDLS and CDR2 is YYNGEE. The germline V and J ends were trimmed by 0 bases and 6 bases, with 6 bases remaining between them. CDR3 sequence reads: CASSVEAPGELFF. The CDR3 coding sequence is TGTGCCAGCAGCGTAGAAGCGCCCGGGGAGCTGTTTTTT.